This is a list of T cell receptor beta chains from one sample in a study of human T cells and chemical hapten exposure. TCRdb independently ran MiXCR on the RACE reads; one entry per CDR3 protein. This table has tens of thousands of distinct CDR3 sequences, roughly 9.8% appearing once. The material sequenced was whole blood, taken in connection with sensitization to the hapten diphenylcyclopropenone (DPC). These receptors were collected from a man in his forties with alopecia areata. Some clones in this sample may be carry-over from other donors' samples. CDR3s include the opening cysteine and the closing phenylalanine or tryptophan. Fields, in order: clone size, V gene, J gene, D gene, CDR3 DNA, CDR3 protein. A D gene is named only where the DNA matches it firmly. Only some rows state a clone size, as once, few, many or a class for expanded clones.

clone_size: many; v_call: TRBV21-1; j_call: TRBJ1-5; d_call: .; cdr3_nt: TGTGCCAGCAGCAAAGTTTATTACAGGGAACCACAGCCCCAGCATTTT; cdr3_aa: CASSKVYYREPQPQHF
clone_size: few; v_call: TRBV28; j_call: TRBJ1-5; d_call: .; cdr3_nt: TGTGCCAGCAGTTCGGGGGGACAGCCCCAGCATTTT; cdr3_aa: CASSSGGQPQHF
clone_size: few; v_call: TRBV12-2; j_call: TRBJ1-5; d_call: .; cdr3_nt: TGTGCAAGTCGCTGGGACGGCAACAATCAGCCCCAGCATTTT; cdr3_aa: CASRWDGNNQPQHF
clone_size: .; v_call: TRBV5-6; j_call: TRBJ2-7; d_call: TRBD2; cdr3_nt: TGTGCCAGCAGCTTAGCGGGAGGGTTAACCTACGAGCAGTACTTC; cdr3_aa: CASSLAGGLTYEQYF
clone_size: .; v_call: TRBV5-1; j_call: TRBJ2-2; d_call: .; cdr3_nt: TGCGCCAGCAGCTTCGGGGGCGGCAACACCGGGGAGCTGTTTTTT; cdr3_aa: CASSFGGGNTGELFF
clone_size: .; v_call: TRBV11-2; j_call: TRBJ2-3; d_call: TRBD2; cdr3_nt: TGTGCCAGCAGCTTACTGCGGGGGGCAGATACGCAGTATTTT; cdr3_aa: CASSLLRGADTQYF
clone_size: many; v_call: TRBV4-3; j_call: TRBJ2-3; d_call: .; cdr3_nt: TGCGCCAGCAGCCATTCGTCAGGTTTGTTGCCAGATACGCAGTATTTT; cdr3_aa: CASSHSSGLLPDTQYF
clone_size: few; v_call: TRBV20-1; j_call: TRBJ2-7; d_call: TRBD1; cdr3_nt: TGCAGTGCACTACCCTCGGGACAGGGAAGCGAGCAGTACTTC; cdr3_aa: CSALPSGQGSEQYF
clone_size: many; v_call: TRBV7-9; j_call: TRBJ2-7; d_call: .; cdr3_nt: TGTGCCAGCAGCTTGACCCCAGGACAGTACGAGCAGTACTTC; cdr3_aa: CASSLTPGQYEQYF
clone_size: .; v_call: TRBV24-1; j_call: TRBJ2-3; d_call: .; cdr3_nt: TGTGCCACCAGTGAATCTGGCACAGATACGCAGTATTTT; cdr3_aa: CATSESGTDTQYF
clone_size: few; v_call: TRBV9; j_call: TRBJ1-2; d_call: .; cdr3_nt: TGTGCCAGCGGCGCAGACTATGGCTACACCTTC; cdr3_aa: CASGADYGYTF
clone_size: many; v_call: TRBV7-6; j_call: TRBJ2-2; d_call: .; cdr3_nt: TGTGCCAGCAGCTCATTGCTTAGGGGCGGCCCTACGAACACCGGGGAGCTGTTTTTT; cdr3_aa: CASSSLLRGGPTNTGELFF
clone_size: .; v_call: TRBV3-1; j_call: TRBJ1-4; d_call: .; cdr3_nt: TGTGCCAGCAGCCCTAGTAGTGGCGGTAATGAAAAACTGTTTTTT; cdr3_aa: CASSPSSGGNEKLFF
clone_size: many; v_call: TRBV6-1; j_call: TRBJ2-7; d_call: TRBD1; cdr3_nt: TGTGCCAGCAGTGATTTGTGGCAGGGGGCTTACGAGCAGTACTTC; cdr3_aa: CASSDLWQGAYEQYF
clone_size: once; v_call: TRBV28; j_call: TRBJ2-7; d_call: .; cdr3_nt: TGTGCCAGCAGCCTAGCCGCAGGTCCCAAGCAGTACTTC; cdr3_aa: CASSLAAGPKQYF
clone_size: many; v_call: TRBV12-3/TRBV12-4; j_call: TRBJ2-5; d_call: TRBD2; cdr3_nt: TGTGCCAGCAGTTACGTGACGAGCGGGAGGGCCCAAGAGACCCAGTACTTC; cdr3_aa: CASSYVTSGRAQETQYF
clone_size: .; v_call: TRBV7-8; j_call: TRBJ2-3; d_call: .; cdr3_nt: TGTGCCAGCAGCTTCGAGCGTAGCACAGATACGCAGTATTTT; cdr3_aa: CASSFERSTDTQYF
clone_size: .; v_call: TRBV6-2/TRBV6-3; j_call: TRBJ2-1; d_call: .; cdr3_nt: TGTGCCAGCAGTTACCTGGGAGCCAATGAGCAGTTCTTC; cdr3_aa: CASSYLGANEQFF
clone_size: .; v_call: TRBV29-1; j_call: TRBJ1-1; d_call: .; cdr3_nt: TGCAGCGTTAACAGGGAAGGGTTGAACACTGAAGCTTTCTTT; cdr3_aa: CSVNREGLNTEAFF
clone_size: many; v_call: TRBV10-3; j_call: TRBJ2-5; d_call: TRBD1; cdr3_nt: TGTGCCATCATGCCGGGACAGGGGGAAGAGACCCAGTACTTC; cdr3_aa: CAIMPGQGEETQYF
clone_size: few; v_call: TRBV29-1; j_call: TRBJ2-1; d_call: .; cdr3_nt: TGCAGCGTCCCACCTACTCCGAAAATTTACAATGAGCAGTTCTTC; cdr3_aa: CSVPPTPKIYNEQFF
clone_size: .; v_call: TRBV28; j_call: TRBJ1-5; d_call: .; cdr3_nt: TGTGCCAGCAGTTTTGCCGGGCTCCTTCCTCAGCCCCAGCATTTT; cdr3_aa: CASSFAGLLPQPQHF
clone_size: .; v_call: TRBV20-1; j_call: TRBJ1-6; d_call: .; cdr3_nt: TGCAGTGCTAGAGGAAACGCAAACTCCTATAATTCACCCCTCCACTTT; cdr3_aa: CSARGNANSYNSPLHF
clone_size: .; v_call: TRBV20-1; j_call: TRBJ1-1; d_call: .; cdr3_nt: TGCAGTGCCAGAGAGCGGGGGAACACTGAAGCTTTCTTT; cdr3_aa: CSARERGNTEAFF
clone_size: .; v_call: TRBV6-4; j_call: TRBJ2-5; d_call: TRBD2; cdr3_nt: TGTGCCAGCAGCCAGAGTAGCGGGGCGGAAGAGACCCAGTACTTC; cdr3_aa: CASSQSSGAEETQYF
clone_size: .; v_call: TRBV28; j_call: TRBJ2-1; d_call: .; cdr3_nt: TGTGCCAGTTCCTCTTATAGACAACCCAGCGGCAATGAGCAGTTCTTC; cdr3_aa: CASSSYRQPSGNEQFF
clone_size: many; v_call: TRBV6-2/TRBV6-3; j_call: TRBJ2-7; d_call: TRBD1; cdr3_nt: TGTGCCAGCAGTGGGGGGTACCGGGACAGGGCCTACGAGCAGTACTTC; cdr3_aa: CASSGGYRDRAYEQYF
clone_size: few; v_call: TRBV28; j_call: TRBJ2-7; d_call: .; cdr3_nt: TGTGCCAGCAGTTTGCATCCCAGGAGCTCCTACGAGCAGTACTTC; cdr3_aa: CASSLHPRSSYEQYF
clone_size: many; v_call: TRBV20-1; j_call: TRBJ2-2; d_call: TRBD2; cdr3_nt: TGCAGTGCTAGAGGTTTAGGGGCTAGCGGGAGTGCCGGGGAGCTGTTTTTT; cdr3_aa: CSARGLGASGSAGELFF
clone_size: many; v_call: TRBV28; j_call: TRBJ2-5; d_call: .; cdr3_nt: TGTGCCAGCAGCCCCGGAAAGACCCAGTACTTC; cdr3_aa: CASSPGKTQYF
clone_size: many; v_call: TRBV29-1; j_call: TRBJ2-1; d_call: .; cdr3_nt: TGCAGCGTCTACCGGACAGGGAGGGCCAATGGGGAGCAGTTCTTC; cdr3_aa: CSVYRTGRANGEQFF
clone_size: many; v_call: TRBV19; j_call: TRBJ2-6; d_call: .; cdr3_nt: TGTGCCAGTAGTGAGCATAGCTCTGGGGCCAACGTCCTGACTTTC; cdr3_aa: CASSEHSSGANVLTF
clone_size: many; v_call: TRBV7-8; j_call: TRBJ2-2; d_call: .; cdr3_nt: TGTGCCAGCAGCCCCTCATCCGGGTGGGCCGGGGAGCTGTTTTTT; cdr3_aa: CASSPSSGWAGELFF